The 27 T cell receptor beta chains in this list originate from one sample, sequenced in a study of CD8 T cells in ankylosing spondylitis. Via MiXCR, TCRdb re-called the 5' RACE reads, giving one row per CDR3 protein. The profile shows 150,000 or so distinct CDR3 sequences, 11% of them singletons. Sequencing was done on a sample of blood, either unsorted or a sorted T cell fraction (not recorded which). These receptors were collected from a male donor with ankylosing spondylitis or in good health (not recorded which).

This clonotype was seen a handful of times. V is TRBV11-2 and J is TRBJ2-3; D perhaps matches TRBD2 (6 bases). V was pared by 7 bases and J by 2 bases, with 19 bases between. The CDR3 spans 16 residues. The V gene's germline CDR1 is SGHAT and CDR2 FQNNGV. CDR3 residues: CASTSGRGHPTDTQYF. Here the CDR3 DNA reads TGTGCCAGCACCTCGGGGCGGGGTCACCCCACAGATACGCAGTATTTT. Together with reference TRBV11-2 and TRBJ2-3, the CDR3 gives the full variable domain: EAGVAQSPRYKIIEKRQSVAFWCNPISGHATLYWYQQILGQGPKLLIQFQNNGVVDDSQLPKDRFSAERLKGVDSTLKIQPAKLEDSAVYLCASTSGRGHPTDTQYFGPGTRLTVL.

The sample holds a few counts of this clonotype. The chain uses TRBV12-3 or TRBV12-4 and TRBJ2-2; D ambiguous. This CDR3 spans 13 amino acids. Trimming stripped 6 bases from V and 0 bases from J, with 5 bases between. The CDR3 DNA sequence: TGTGCCAGCAGGCCCCCGAACACCGGGGAGCTGTTTTTT. Residues: CASRPPNTGELFF.

This clonotype showed up many times. CDR3 in DNA: TGTGCCAGCAGTTACTCAAAGGGGCCTTACAATGAGCAGTTCTTC. Encoded protein: CASSYSKGPYNEQFF. This rearrangement joins TRBV6-5 to TRBJ2-1, with D perhaps matching TRBD1 (5 bases). CDR3 size: 15 residues. With 0 bases removed from V and 4 bases from J, the gap between germline ends came to 10 bases. In germline, CDR1 is MNHEY, CDR2 SVGAGI.

In this sample, this clonotype turned up many times. J is TRBJ1-4 and V is TRBV6-1; D uncertain. V was shortened by 6 bases and J by 13 bases, with 18 bases between the two germline ends. This CDR3 is built from 13 residues. Germline V gives CDR1 MNHNS, CDR2 SASEGT. The CDR3 DNA reads as TGTGCCAGCAGAGATACGGGATTCGGGATACTGTTTTTT. It codes for CASRDTGFGILFF.

This clonotype was counted at least ten times. The rearrangement joins TRBV6-5 to TRBJ2-6, with a possible D match to TRBD2 (5 bases). Germline CDR1 is MNHEY and CDR2 is SVGAGI. V lost 0 bases, J lost 0 bases, and 6 bases lay in between. The CDR3 totals 16 residues. This chain's CDR3 is CASSYSEVSGANVLTF. CDR3 nucleotides: TGTGCCAGCAGTTACTCGGAGGTCTCTGGGGCCAACGTCCTGACTTTC.

A note on this clonotype: At one end, the junction sequence differs from germline, possibly due to a read error. CDR3 sequence reads: CASSMMAGGLNEQIF. The DNA of the CDR3 is TGTGCCAGTAGTATGATGGCGGGGGGTTTGAATGAGCAGATCTTC. V and J are TRBV19 and TRBJ2-1, with TRBD2 identical over 8 bases. The CDR3 length is 15 residues. Per the germline V gene, CDR1 is LNHDA and CDR2 is SQIVND (reference sequence). Full variable domain (remainder filled in from reference TRBV19 and TRBJ2-1): DGGITQSPKYLFRKEGQNVTLSCEQNLNHDAMYWYRQDPGQGLRLIYYSQIVNDFQKGDIAEGYSVSREKKESFPLTVTSAQKNPTAFYLCASSMMAGGLNEQIFGPGTRLTVL.

This clonotype has just a few counts. The chain employs TRBV7-8 and TRBJ2-7; TRBD1 agrees at 8 bases. The CDR3 length is 15 residues. The J segment lost 3 bases and the V segment lost 5 bases, leaving 9 bases of the junction unmatched. Per the germline V gene, CDR1 is SGHVS and CDR2 is FQNEAQ. The CDR3 nucleotides are TGTGCCAGCAGCCCCAACGAGGACAGGGTCTACGAGCAGTACTTC. Residues: CASSPNEDRVYEQYF.

Ten or more counts support this clonotype. The CDR3 loop is CSGLNTEAFF. CDR3 DNA sequence: TGCAGTGGACTGAACACTGAAGCTTTCTTT. This chain uses TRBV29-1 with TRBJ1-1; D gene uncertain. Germline V gives CDR1 SQVTM, CDR2 ANQGSEA. The CDR3 runs to 10 residues.

This clonotype was seen at least ten times. The chain links TRBV5-1 to TRBJ1-5; TRBD1 is a possible D gene (5 bases). The CDR3 length is 17 residues. Per the germline V gene, CDR1 is SGHRS and CDR2 is YFSETQ. V was shortened by 4 bases and J by 0 bases, with 17 bases between the two germline ends. The CDR3 reads CASSPGTRSDSNQPQHF. DNA for the CDR3: TGCGCCAGCAGCCCCGGGACCAGATCCGATAGCAATCAGCCCCAGCATTTT. Together with reference TRBV5-1 and TRBJ1-5, the CDR3 gives the full variable domain: KAGVTQTPRYLIKTRGQQVTLSCSPISGHRSVSWYQQTPGQGLQFLFEYFSETQRNKGNFPGRFSGRQFSNSRSEMNVSTLELGDSALYLCASSPGTRSDSNQPQHFGDGTRLSIL.

This clonotype was detected ten times or more. The V gene is TRBV6-6, the J gene TRBJ2-7; D is possibly TRBD1 (6 bases). V was shortened by 3 bases and J by 6 bases, with 9 bases between the two germline ends. This CDR3 region has 12 residues. The germline V gene encodes CDR1 MNHNY and CDR2 SVGAGI (reference sequence). CDR3 sequence: CASSYQGTEQYF. In DNA, the CDR3 is TGTGCCAGCAGTTATCAGGGGACCGAGCAGTACTTC.

The chain combines TRBV27 with TRBJ2-6; maybe TRBD1 (5 bases). The germline CDR1 and CDR2 sequences are MNHEY and SMNVEV (reference sequence). V was cut by 2 bases and J by 3 bases, with 17 bases left in between. There are 18 residues in the CDR3. CDR3 in amino acids: CASSLRAGLGVGANVLTF. Here the CDR3 DNA reads TGTGCCAGCAGTTTACGGGCAGGGCTAGGGGTTGGGGCCAACGTCCTGACTTTC.

In this sample, this clonotype turned up many times. The chain combines TRBV5-1 with TRBJ1-4; a weak D match, TRBD1 (5 bases). In germline, CDR1 is SGHRS, CDR2 YFSETQ. This CDR3 comprises 15 residues. The ends were cut back, 6 bases at V and 8 bases at J, with 20 bases in the middle. The CDR3 region is CASTLGRTSGEKLFF. The CDR3 DNA reads TGCGCCAGCACCCTGGGTCGGACAAGCGGAGAAAAACTGTTTTTT.

This clonotype has ten or more counts. J is TRBJ2-1 and V is TRBV11-2; unclear D gene. Per germline, CDR1 SGHAT and CDR2 FQNNGV. The CDR3 spans 14 residues. V lost 0 bases, J lost 7 bases, and 10 bases lay in between. CDR3 region: CASSLDRSSNEQFF. The CDR3 DNA follows: TGTGCCAGCAGCTTAGATCGTTCGAGTAATGAGCAGTTCTTC. The full variable domain, its missing parts supplied by reference TRBV11-2 and TRBJ2-1, is EAGVAQSPRYKIIEKRQSVAFWCNPISGHATLYWYQQILGQGPKLLIQFQNNGVVDDSQLPKDRFSAERLKGVDSTLKIQPAKLEDSAVYLCASSLDRSSNEQFFGPGTRLTVL.

This clonotype showed up many times. This sequence joins TRBV5-1 and TRBJ2-2; D not certain. The CDR3 length is 12 residues. V gave up 2 bases and J gave up 5 bases, with 4 bases separating them. Germline V gene data show CDR1 as SGHRS and CDR2 as YFSETQ. The DNA for the CDR3 is TGCGCCAGCAGCTTTGGTACCGGGGAGCTGTTTTTT. Amino acid sequence: CASSFGTGELFF.

This clonotype has a count of ten or more. J is TRBJ2-1 and V is TRBV5-1, with 10 nucleotides matching TRBD1. Germline V gene data show CDR1 as SGHRS and CDR2 as YFSETQ. Trimming removed 4 bases from V and 8 bases from J; junction bases left unmatched: 9. The CDR3 length is 15 residues. The CDR3 here is CASSPGTGAWYEQFF. DNA of the CDR3: TGCGCCAGCAGCCCTGGGACAGGGGCGTGGTATGAGCAGTTCTTC.

This clonotype was observed at least ten times. The rearrangement joins TRBV3-1 to TRBJ2-7; the D gene is possibly TRBD1 (5 bases). The CDR3 covers 13 residues. Germline CDR1 LGHDT, CDR2 YNNKEL (reference sequence). Trimming left V 4 bases short and J 1 base short, with 8 bases between. CDR3: CASSPTGSYEQYF. CDR3 bases: TGTGCCAGCAGCCCTACAGGTTCCTACGAGCAGTACTTC.

This clonotype was detected many times. The V call is TRBV6-5, the J call TRBJ2-2; D not resolved. The CDR3 is made up of 11 amino acids. Trimming took 10 bases from V and 5 from J, leaving 8 bases between them. Germline V CDR1 and CDR2: MNHEY, SVGAGI. In DNA form, the CDR3 reads TGTGCCACCGCCCGGACCGGGGAGCTGTTTTTT. This codes for CATARTGELFF.

This clonotype was observed many times. This chain uses TRBV2 with TRBJ2-4; D is undetermined. Germline V lookup: CDR1 SNHLY, CDR2 FYNNEI. CDR3 length: 15 amino acids. Trimming cost V 3 bases and J 7 bases, with 16 bases left between them. Here the CDR3 reads CASSESGTLSNIQYF. Here the CDR3 DNA reads TGTGCCAGCAGTGAGTCAGGAACCCTGAGCAACATTCAGTACTTC.

The sample holds many counts of this clonotype. The CDR3 sequence is CAISEGRVTEAFF. In DNA form, the CDR3 reads TGTGCCATCAGTGAGGGAAGGGTCACTGAAGCTTTCTTT. The V gene is TRBV10-3, the J gene TRBJ1-1; D ambiguous. Germline V CDR1 and CDR2: ENHRY, SYGVKD. V lost 2 bases and J lost 4, with 8 bases in between. The CDR3 is made up of 13 amino acids.

CDR3 residues: CASSWLGGGEQFF. CDR3 nucleotide sequence: TGTGCCAGCAGCTGGCTGGGGGGAGGTGAGCAGTTCTTC. This rearrangement joins TRBV11-3 to TRBJ2-1; tentatively, D is TRBD2 (6 bases). Trimming removed 4 bases from V and 9 bases from J, with 13 bases in between. This CDR3 region has 13 residues. CDR1 SGHNT and CDR2 YENEEA come from the germline V gene.

This clonotype occurred a few times. The V and J genes are TRBV2 and TRBJ2-2, with 7 bases that match TRBD2. The trim removed 5 bases at V and 0 bases at J, leaving 9 bases unmatched. The germline V gene has CDR1 SNHLY and CDR2 FYNNEI. The CDR3 loop spans 17 amino acids. The chain's CDR3 is CASSLSLAATNTGELFF. CDR3 DNA sequence: TGTGCCAGCAGTCTGTCCCTAGCGGCAACGAACACCGGGGAGCTGTTTTTT. Full variable domain (rest looked up from reference TRBV2 and TRBJ2-2): EPEVTQTPSHQVTQMGQEVILRCVPISNHLYFYWYRQILGQKVEFLVSFYNNEISEKSEIFDDQFSVERPDGSNFTLKIRSTKLEDSAMYFCASSLSLAATNTGELFFGEGSRLTVL.

This clonotype was found many times. The chain has TRBV5-1 and TRBJ1-5; 7 nucleotides match TRBD1. Trimming at V came to 0 bases and at J to 2 bases, leaving 5 bases not matched to a gene. Germline lookup yields CDR1 SGHRS and CDR2 YFSETQ. The CDR3 is 16 residues long. The CDR3 is CASSLGTTGGNQPQHF. The CDR3 nucleotides are TGCGCCAGCAGCTTGGGGACCACAGGGGGCAATCAGCCCCAGCATTTT.

The genes are TRBV7-9 and TRBJ2-5; D uncertain. CDR3 length: 11 amino acids. Germline V CDR1 and CDR2: SEHNR, FQNEAQ (reference sequence). V gave up 5 bases and J gave up 3 bases, with 4 bases separating them. CDR3 DNA sequence: TGTGCCAGCAGCGAAAAAGAGACCCAGTACTTC. Translation: CASSEKETQYF.

This clonotype has a count of ten or more. The chain employs TRBV20-1 and TRBJ2-5; D might be TRBD1 or TRBD2, each matching 5 bases. This CDR3 contains 15 residues. V was pared by 4 bases and J by 2 bases, with 17 bases between. Germline CDR1 and CDR2: DFQATT and SNEGSKA (reference sequence). The chain's CDR3 is CSATLPLGVQETQYF. CDR3 in DNA: TGCAGTGCTACTCTACCACTGGGGGTACAAGAGACCCAGTACTTC.

This clonotype was picked up many times. The chain combines TRBV14 with TRBJ1-3, with no clear D. The CDR3 is 15 amino acids. CDR1 and CDR2 from the germline V gene are SGHDN and FVKESK. V was trimmed by 0 bases and J by 4 bases, leaving 10 bases between them. The CDR3 DNA follows: TGTGCCAGCAGCCAAGACATCCCGGGGGGAAACACCATATATTTT. It is translated as CASSQDIPGGNTIYF.

This clonotype was observed many times. This chain joins TRBV11-2 and TRBJ1-3; D is ambiguous. The V gene lost 0 bases and the J gene lost 3 bases, with 9 bases spanning the gap. The CDR3 spans 15 residues. Looked up from germline, CDR1 is SGHAT and CDR2 is FQNNGV. The CDR3 sequence: CASSLDWPGGNTIYF. Here the CDR3 DNA reads TGTGCCAGCAGCTTAGATTGGCCAGGTGGAAACACCATATATTTT.

This clonotype was seen many times. The CDR3 loop reads CASSERRDPYEQYF. The CDR3 nucleotides are TGTGCCAGCAGCGAGCGCCGGGACCCCTACGAGCAGTACTTC. The chain is built from TRBV7-9 and TRBJ2-7; D tentatively fits TRBD1 or TRBD2 (5 bases each). This CDR3 comprises 14 residues. CDR1 is SEHNR, CDR2 FQNEAQ, per germline (reference sequence). V lost 5 bases and J 2 bases, leaving 13 bases between the germline ends.